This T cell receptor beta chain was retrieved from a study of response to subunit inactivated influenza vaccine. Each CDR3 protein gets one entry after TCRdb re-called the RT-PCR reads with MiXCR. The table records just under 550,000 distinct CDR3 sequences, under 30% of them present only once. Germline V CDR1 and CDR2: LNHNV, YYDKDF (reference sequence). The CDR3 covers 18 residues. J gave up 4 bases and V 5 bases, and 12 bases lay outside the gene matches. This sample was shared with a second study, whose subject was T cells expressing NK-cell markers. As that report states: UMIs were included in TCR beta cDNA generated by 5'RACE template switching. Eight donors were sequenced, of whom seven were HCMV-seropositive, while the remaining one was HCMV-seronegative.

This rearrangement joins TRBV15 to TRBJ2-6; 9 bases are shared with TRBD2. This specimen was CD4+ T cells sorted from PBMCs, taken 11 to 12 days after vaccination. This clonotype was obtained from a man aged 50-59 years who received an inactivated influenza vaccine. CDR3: CATSVGSGSAGGANVLTF. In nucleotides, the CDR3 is TGTGCCACCAGCGTGGGTAGCGGGAGCGCGGGAGGGGCCAACGTCCTGACTTTC.